The 18 T cell receptor beta chains listed next were all sequenced from one sample in a study of OX40 agonist ivuxolimab in advanced cancers. Library preparation was by the immunoSEQ multiplex PCR assay. What TCRdb holds here is the immuneACCESS table cut down to in-frame rearrangements. Part of the clones is not present; checked against another copy, under half of the missing clones reflect an unresolved V gene, and the others are unexplained. This sample comprises 40,000 or so clones, roughly 80% of them detected only once. The ten largest clones add up to 6.5% to 8% of the sample. The sample was CD4+ or CD8+ T cells sorted from blood, taken in a trial of the OX40 agonist ivuxolimab. The origin of the receptors is an adult with an advanced solid tumor such as melanoma, head and neck, liver or kidney cancer.

This clone is a singleton in its sample. The chain employs TRBV10-1 and TRBJ2-3; D is possibly TRBD2 (5 bases). CDR3 length: 15 amino acids. Germline CDR1 is WNHNN and CDR2 is SYGVQD (reference sequence). Trimming removed 4 bases at V and 4 bases at J, with 15 bases between. Here the CDR3 reads CASSARAGMPDTQYF. CDR3 in DNA: TGCGCCAGCAGTGCGAGGGCCGGGATGCCAGATACGCAGTATTTT.

The chain couples TRBV6-1 to TRBJ1-2; unclear D gene. Trimming cost V 3 bases and J 8 bases, with 13 bases left between them. Germline V gene lookup returns CDR1 MNHNS and CDR2 SASEGT. This CDR3 has 13 residues. CDR3 in amino acids: CASSDWAIGGYTF. CDR3 nucleotides: TGTGCCAGCAGTGACTGGGCCATTGGAGGCTACACCTTC.

This clone was seen only a few times. The chain uses TRBV7-2 and TRBJ1-2; D is unclear. V shed 6 bases and J shed 7 bases, with 9 bases lying between them. The CDR3 spans 11 residues. Germline CDR1 is SGHTA and CDR2 is FQGNSA. The CDR3 DNA follows: TGTGCCAGCAGTGACACCATTGGCTACACCTTC. This sequence encodes CASSDTIGYTF.

J is TRBJ1-2 and V is TRBV2, with D uncertain. The V and J ends lost 2 bases and 4 bases respectively, with 11 bases between them. Per germline, CDR1 SNHLY and CDR2 FYNNEI. The CDR3 extends over 14 amino acids. This CDR3 reads CASSEQPTLYGYTF. CDR3 in DNA: TGTGCCAGCAGTGAACAACCAACTCTCTATGGCTACACCTTC.

The rearrangement joins TRBV7-6 to TRBJ2-7; the D gene is possibly TRBD2 (5 bases). This CDR3 region has 16 residues. Germline CDR1 reads SGHVS; CDR2 reads FNYEAQ. V dropped 5 bases and J dropped 2 bases, with 19 bases sitting between them. The CDR3: CASSAFQSGYTYEQYF. In nucleotides, the CDR3 is TGTGCCAGCAGCGCGTTTCAAAGCGGCTATACCTACGAGCAGTACTTC.

The chain employs TRBV11-2 and TRBJ2-3; TRBD2 matches 9 bases. Germline V gives CDR1 SGHAT, CDR2 FQNNGV. Unmatched junction bases numbered 2, after V lost 1 base and J lost 0 bases. The CDR3 has 16 amino acids. The CDR3 DNA is TGTGCCAGCAGCTTAGTTGCGGGAGGGAGCACAGATACGCAGTATTTT. Translating gives CASSLVAGGSTDTQYF.

This sequence joins TRBV5-4 and TRBJ2-1; 8 positions agree with TRBD2. Germline V gives CDR1 SGHNT, CDR2 YYREEE (reference sequence). CDR3 length: 16 amino acids. V lost 4 bases, J lost 0 bases, and 6 bases stayed unmatched. CDR3 residues: CASSRATSGSYNEQFF. In nucleotides, the CDR3 is TGTGCCAGCAGCCGCGCTACTAGCGGCTCCTACAATGAGCAGTTCTTC.

The chain employs TRBV19 and TRBJ1-1, with 7 bases fitting TRBD1. This CDR3 is built from 14 residues. The V gene end was trimmed by 6 bases and the J gene end by 6 bases; junction bases not matched to a gene: 10. Germline CDR1 LNHDA, CDR2 SQIVND (reference sequence). The CDR3 reads CASRQRQGLAEAFF. CDR3 sequence (DNA): TGTGCCAGTAGGCAGAGACAGGGCCTGGCTGAAGCTTTCTTT.

The J gene is TRBJ2-3, the V gene TRBV5-4, with D possibly being TRBD2 (6 bases). Germline V gene data show CDR1 as SGHNT and CDR2 as YYREEE (reference sequence). V was trimmed by 5 bases and J by 3 bases, leaving 13 bases between them. This CDR3 region has 14 residues. CDR3 protein: CASRHTEGTDTQYF. For the CDR3, the DNA is TGTGCCAGCAGACATACGGAGGGGACAGATACGCAGTATTTT.

By sample fraction, this clone is medium-sized. The chain joins TRBV21-1 to TRBJ1-1. TRBV21-1 is reported as a pseudogene. CDR3 length: 15 amino acids. The CDR3 loop reads CASSSRRPMNTEAFF. DNA for the CDR3: TGTGCCAGCAGCTCCCGGCGGCCTATGAACACTGAAGCTTTCTTT.

This clone is a singleton in its sample. The V and J genes are TRBV5-6 and TRBJ1-5; no firm D call. The CDR3 contains 15 residues. Per germline, CDR1 SGHDT and CDR2 YYEEEE. V lost 2 bases to trimming and J lost 4 bases, with 13 bases between them. The CDR3 here is CASSFEGPGNQPQHF. CDR3 DNA: TGTGCCAGCAGCTTTGAAGGACCCGGGAATCAGCCCCAGCATTTT.

This clone was found once. The rearrangement links TRBV7-2 to TRBJ2-5; 9 bases line up with TRBD2. Germline V lookup: CDR1 SGHTA, CDR2 FQGNSA. V gave up 4 bases and J gave up 5 bases; unmatched junction bases: 5. The CDR3 spans 14 residues. The CDR3 sequence: CASSSAGTSETQYF. CDR3 in DNA: TGTGCCAGCAGCTCCGCCGGGACTAGCGAGACCCAGTACTTC.

This clone was detected only once. This chain connects TRBV19 to TRBJ2-1; 9 positions match TRBD1. Trimming removed 4 bases from V and 9 bases from J; junction bases left unmatched: 7. Germline V gene sequence: CDR1 LNHDA, CDR2 SQIVND (reference sequence). The CDR3 extends over 14 amino acids. The CDR3 DNA is TGTGCCAGTAGTAGATCATACAGGGGGCTTGAGCAGTTCTTC. Translated: CASSRSYRGLEQFF.

This chain links TRBV5-5 with TRBJ1-3; D might be TRBD1 (6 bases). This CDR3 is built from 16 residues. Germline lookup yields CDR1 SGHKS and CDR2 YYEKEE (reference sequence). V was trimmed by 0 bases and J by 4 bases, leaving 14 bases between them. The CDR3 DNA reads as TGTGCCAGCAGCTTGGCCCCGGGGGCCGGCGGAAACACCATATATTTT. It encodes CASSLAPGAGGNTIYF.

The chain combines TRBV5-1 with TRBJ1-4; a possible D gene is TRBD1 (5 bases). The CDR3 length is 13 residues. V shed 0 bases and J shed 12 bases, with 12 bases lying between them. Germline V gene lookup returns CDR1 SGHRS and CDR2 YFSETQ. The CDR3 is CASSLVGPPELFF. CDR3 DNA: TGCGCCAGCAGCTTGGTGGGACCGCCAGAACTGTTTTTT. The whole variable domain, filled in from reference TRBV5-1 and TRBJ1-4, reads KAGVTQTPRYLIKTRGQQVTLSCSPISGHRSVSWYQQTPGQGLQFLFEYFSETQRNKGNFPGRFSGRQFSNSRSEMNVSTLELGDSALYLCASSLVGPPELFFGSGTQLSVL.

The chain recombines TRBV27 with TRBJ2-2, with D possibly TRBD1 on 5 matching bases. The CDR3 is 16 residues long. Germline CDR1 reads MNHEY; CDR2 reads SMNVEV (reference sequence). V lost 3 bases and J lost 0, with 11 bases in between. CDR3 sequence reads: CASSFQGTSNTGELFF. CDR3 in DNA: TGTGCCAGCAGTTTCCAGGGCACGTCGAACACCGGGGAGCTGTTTTTT.

The chain combines TRBV6-5 with TRBJ1-1; D gene ambiguous. This CDR3 contains 12 residues. Trimming cost V 6 bases and J 4 bases, with 9 bases left between them. In germline, CDR1 is MNHEY, CDR2 SVGAGI. The CDR3 sequence: CASRQTSTEAFF. In DNA form, the CDR3 reads TGTGCCAGCAGACAGACATCCACTGAAGCTTTCTTT.

The chain is built from TRBV14 and TRBJ2-2, with D possibly being TRBD1 (6 bases). This CDR3 region has 17 residues. Trimming cost V 0 bases and J 1 base, with 12 bases left between them. The germline V gene has CDR1 SGHDN and CDR2 FVKESK. The CDR3 loop reads CASSQDRGTLNTGELFF. For the CDR3, the DNA is TGTGCCAGCAGCCAAGATCGAGGGACATTGAACACCGGGGAGCTGTTTTTT.